The 3 T cell receptor beta chains below were found in one sample sequenced in a study of T cells in Graves' hyperthyroidism and ophthalmopathy. TCR beta CDR3 regions were amplified from RNA. HTBI primers drove first-round RT-PCR of the TCR CDR3. In TCRdb, the multiplex PCR reads were re-called with MiXCR into one record per CDR3 protein. The sample holds fewer than 700,000 distinct CDR3 sequences, about 17% seen once. Sequencing used blood. These receptors were obtained from a woman in her twenties or thirties with Graves' hyperthyroidism.

This rearrangement joins TRBV14 to TRBJ2-7, with 8 nucleotides matching TRBD1. Germline assignment: CDR1 SGHDN and CDR2 FVKESK. The J segment lost 4 bases and the V segment lost 1 base, leaving 6 bases of the junction unmatched. The CDR3 extends over 15 amino acids. The chain's CDR3 is CASSQARGRVYEQYF. CDR3 sequence (DNA): TGTGCCAGCAGCCAAGCCAGGGGGCGGGTTTACGAGCAGTACTTC. The full variable domain, in which reference TRBV14 and TRBJ2-7 provide the parts outside the CDR3, is EAGVTQFPSHSVIEKGQTVTLRCDPISGHDNLYWYRRVMGKEIKFLLHFVKESKQDESGMPNNRFLAERTGGTYSTLKVQPAELEDSGVYFCASSQARGRVYEQYFGPGTRLTVT.

This clonotype occurred a few times. The rearrangement links TRBV28 to TRBJ2-7; 15 bases match TRBD2. V lost 8 bases to trimming and J lost 5 bases; unmatched junction nucleotides: 10. The germline V gene encodes CDR1 MDHEN and CDR2 SYDVKM. The CDR3 covers 16 residues. CDR3 bases: TGTGCCAGCCACGGGACTAGCGGGAGGTATATGGACGAGCAGTACTTC. Its translation: CASHGTSGRYMDEQYF. The full variable domain, in which reference TRBV28 and TRBJ2-7 provide the parts outside the CDR3, is DVKVTQSSRYLVKRTGEKVFLECVQDMDHENMFWYRQDPGLGLRLIYFSYDVKMKEKGDIPEGYSVSREKKERFSLILESASTNQTSMYLCASHGTSGRYMDEQYFGPGTRLTVT.

The sample holds many counts of this clonotype. The chain employs TRBV27 and TRBJ2-1; 12 positions match TRBD2. CDR3 size: 17 residues. Germline V gives CDR1 MNHEY, CDR2 SMNVEV (reference sequence). Trimming cost V 6 bases and J 6 bases; bases outside gene matches: 12. CDR3 in amino acids: CASSFRTLAGGGNEQFF. In DNA, the CDR3 is TGTGCCAGCAGCTTCAGAACACTAGCGGGAGGTGGCAATGAGCAGTTCTTC.